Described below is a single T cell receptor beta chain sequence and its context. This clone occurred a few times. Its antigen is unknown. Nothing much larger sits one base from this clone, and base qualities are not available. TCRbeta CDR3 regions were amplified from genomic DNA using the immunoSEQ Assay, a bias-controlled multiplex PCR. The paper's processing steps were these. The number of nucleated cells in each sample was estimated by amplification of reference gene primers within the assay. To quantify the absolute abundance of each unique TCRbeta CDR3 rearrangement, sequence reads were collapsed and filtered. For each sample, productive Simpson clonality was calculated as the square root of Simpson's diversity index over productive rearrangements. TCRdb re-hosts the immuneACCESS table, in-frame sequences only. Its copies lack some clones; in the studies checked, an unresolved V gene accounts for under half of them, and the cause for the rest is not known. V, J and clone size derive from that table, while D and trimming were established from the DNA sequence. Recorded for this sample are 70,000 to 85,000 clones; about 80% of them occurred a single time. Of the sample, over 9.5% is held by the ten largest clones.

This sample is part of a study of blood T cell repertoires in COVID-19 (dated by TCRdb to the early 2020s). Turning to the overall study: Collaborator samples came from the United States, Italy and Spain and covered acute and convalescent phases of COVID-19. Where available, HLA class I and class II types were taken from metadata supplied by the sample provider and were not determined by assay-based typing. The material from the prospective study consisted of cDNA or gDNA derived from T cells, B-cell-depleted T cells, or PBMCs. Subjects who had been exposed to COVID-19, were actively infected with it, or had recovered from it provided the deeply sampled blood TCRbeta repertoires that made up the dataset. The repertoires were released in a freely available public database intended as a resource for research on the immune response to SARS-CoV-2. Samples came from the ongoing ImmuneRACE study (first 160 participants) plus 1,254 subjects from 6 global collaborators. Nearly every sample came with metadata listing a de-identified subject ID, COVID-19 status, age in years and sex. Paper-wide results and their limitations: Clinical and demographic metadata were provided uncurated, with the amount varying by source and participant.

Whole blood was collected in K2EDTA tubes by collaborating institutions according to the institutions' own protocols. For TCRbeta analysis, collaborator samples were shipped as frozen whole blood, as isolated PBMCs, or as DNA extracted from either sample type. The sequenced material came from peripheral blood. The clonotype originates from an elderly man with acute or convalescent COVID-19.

The DNA sequence reads TGCGCCAGCAGCTTGATAGGCGGGAACACTGAAGCTTTCTTT. This yields the protein CASSLIGGNTEAFF. The sequence links TRBV5-1 to TRBJ1-1; the D gene cannot be named for sure. The CDR1 and CDR2 encoded by the germline V gene are SGHRS and YFSETQ. Reading from cysteine to phenylalanine, the CDR3 counts 14 amino acids. The retained sequence is limited to the CDR3, 42 bases, with the frame set at the first base. A distance of 8 bases separates the germline ends of V and J, which lose 1 base and 1 base respectively. Supplemented by the reference TRBV5-1 and TRBJ1-1 proteins around the CDR3, the complete variable domain is KAGVTQTPRYLIKTRGQQVTLSCSPISGHRSVSWYQQTPGQGLQFLFEYFSETQRNKGNFPGRFSGRQFSNSRSEMNVSTLELGDSALYLCASSLIGGNTEAFFGQGTRLTVV.